Below, 8 T cell receptor beta chains from the same sample are listed, as sequenced in a study of CD8+CD57+ T cells in acquired aplastic anemia. Template material for TCR beta VDJ and CDR3 profiling consisted of genomic DNA. TCRdb reanalysed the reads using MiXCR and keeps one entry per CDR3 protein. The sample holds 35,000 to 45,000 distinct CDR3 sequences; approximately 67% are singletons and the top ten take 23%. Sequenced: sorted CD4+, CD8+, or CD8+CD57+ T cells (not recorded which) from PBMCs. The receptors here all came from a human donor in good health, serving as a control.

The gene calls are TRBV6-2 or TRBV6-3 and TRBJ1-4; 7 nucleotides match TRBD1. CDR1 and CDR2 from the germline V gene are MNHEY and SVGEGT. V lost 4 bases, J lost 9 bases, and 5 bases stayed unmatched. This CDR3 spans 13 amino acids. CDR3: CASSWGTAQKLFF. Written as DNA, the CDR3 is TGTGCCAGCAGTTGGGGGACAGCGCAAAAACTGTTTTTT.

The rearrangement joins TRBV7-2 to TRBJ1-5, with 8 bases identical to TRBD1. This CDR3 region has 15 residues. Germline trimming cut 1 base from V and 7 bases from J; bases unmatched to any gene: 6. The germline gives CDR1 SGHTA, CDR2 FQGNSA. For the CDR3, the DNA is TGTGCCAGCAGCTTAGGCGGGACAGGTAAACAGCCCCAGCATTTT. Its protein is CASSLGGTGKQPQHF.

Ten or more counts support this clonotype. The chain recombines TRBV4-1 with TRBJ1-1; tentatively, D is TRBD1 (5 bases). CDR1 MGHRA and CDR2 YSYEKL come from the germline V gene. V gave up 0 bases and J gave up 3 bases, with 11 bases separating them. The CDR3 spans 15 residues. CDR3 nucleotide sequence: TGCGCCAGCAGCCAAGAGGGGGAATCTCACACTGAAGCTTTCTTT. The encoded protein is CASSQEGESHTEAFF.

The DNA of the CDR3 is TGTGCCACCAGCAGAGATTCAAGGGGGACCTACTACGAGCAGTACTTC. Translating it yields CATSRDSRGTYYEQYF. The chain couples TRBV15 to TRBJ2-7; D is possibly TRBD1 (6 bases). V was cut by 0 bases and J by 3 bases, with 15 bases left in between. The CDR3 extends over 16 amino acids. In germline, CDR1 is LNHNV, CDR2 YYDKDF (reference sequence).

This chain uses TRBV25-1 with TRBJ1-1; D remains ambiguous. With 5 bases removed from V and 1 base from J, the gap between germline ends came to 8 bases. The CDR3 extends over 13 amino acids. Germline V gene lookup returns CDR1 MGHDK and CDR2 SYGVNS. CDR3 sequence reads: CASSYMGNTEAFF. For the CDR3, the DNA is TGTGCCAGCAGTTATATGGGGAACACTGAAGCTTTCTTT.

Within the sample, this clonotype is medium-sized. The V call is TRBV5-1, the J call TRBJ1-2, with D possibly matching TRBD1 (5 bases). The CDR3 length is 13 residues. Germline lookup yields CDR1 SGHRS and CDR2 YFSETQ. V lost 4 bases to trimming and J lost 4 bases, with 11 bases between them. The CDR3 protein is CASSDEGIYGYTF. The CDR3 DNA sequence: TGCGCCAGCAGCGATGAGGGGATCTATGGCTACACCTTC.

This clonotype turned up a few times. This chain joins TRBV29-1 and TRBJ1-1; weak D call: TRBD1 (6 bases). V was shortened by 5 bases and J by 1 base, with 8 bases between the two germline ends. Germline loops: CDR1 SQVTM, CDR2 ANQGSEA. This CDR3 has 12 residues. CDR3 loop: CSVPGQNTEAFF. The CDR3 DNA reads as TGCAGCGTTCCGGGACAGAACACTGAAGCTTTCTTT. Based on the CDR3 plus reference TRBV29-1 and TRBJ1-1, the full variable domain is SAVISQKPSRDICQRGTSLTIQCQVDSQVTMMFWYRQQPGQSLTLIATANQGSEATYESGFVIDKFPISRPNLTFSTLTVSNMSPEDSSIYLCSVPGQNTEAFFGQGTRLTVV.

The rearrangement joins TRBV4-2 to TRBJ1-6, with TRBD1 matching over 10 bases. The V and J ends lost 4 bases and 7 bases, in that order; junction bases with no gene match: 7. This CDR3 spans 16 amino acids. The germline CDR1 and CDR2 sequences are LGHNA and YNFKEQ. The CDR3 DNA reads TGTGCCAGCAGCCCCCGGACAGGGGGAGGAAATTCACCCCTCCACTTT. Protein sequence: CASSPRTGGGNSPLHF.